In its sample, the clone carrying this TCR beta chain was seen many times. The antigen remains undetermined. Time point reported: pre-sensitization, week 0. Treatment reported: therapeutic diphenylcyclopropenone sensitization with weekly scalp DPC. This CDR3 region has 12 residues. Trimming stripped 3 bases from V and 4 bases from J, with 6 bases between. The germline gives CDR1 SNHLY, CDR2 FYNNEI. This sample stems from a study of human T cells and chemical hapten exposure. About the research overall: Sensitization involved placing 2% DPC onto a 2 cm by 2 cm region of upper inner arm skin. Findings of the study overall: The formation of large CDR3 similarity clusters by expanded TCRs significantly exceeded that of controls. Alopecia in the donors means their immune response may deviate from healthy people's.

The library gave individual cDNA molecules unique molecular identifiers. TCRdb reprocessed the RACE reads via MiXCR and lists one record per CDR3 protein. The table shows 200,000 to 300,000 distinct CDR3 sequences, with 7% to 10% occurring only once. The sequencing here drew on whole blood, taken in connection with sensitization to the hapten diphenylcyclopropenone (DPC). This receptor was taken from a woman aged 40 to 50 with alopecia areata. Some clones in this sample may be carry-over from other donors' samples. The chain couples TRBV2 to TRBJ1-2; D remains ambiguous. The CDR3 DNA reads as TGTGCCAGCAGTGATTGGCCCTATGGCTACACCTTC. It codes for CASSDWPYGYTF.